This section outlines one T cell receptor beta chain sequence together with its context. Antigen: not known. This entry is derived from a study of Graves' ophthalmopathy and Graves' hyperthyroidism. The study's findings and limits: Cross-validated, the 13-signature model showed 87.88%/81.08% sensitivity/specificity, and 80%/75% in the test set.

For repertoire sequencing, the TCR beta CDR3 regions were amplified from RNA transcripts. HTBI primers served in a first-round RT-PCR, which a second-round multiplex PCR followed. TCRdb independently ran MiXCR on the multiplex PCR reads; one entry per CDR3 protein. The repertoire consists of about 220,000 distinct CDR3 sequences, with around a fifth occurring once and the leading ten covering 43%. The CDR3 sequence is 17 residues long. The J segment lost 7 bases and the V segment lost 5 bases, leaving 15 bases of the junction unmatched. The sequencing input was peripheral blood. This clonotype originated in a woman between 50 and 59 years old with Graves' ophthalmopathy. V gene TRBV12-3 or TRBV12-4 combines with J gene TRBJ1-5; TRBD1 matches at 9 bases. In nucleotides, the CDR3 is TGTGCCAGCAGTGGGGACAGGGTAAGCGGTGAGGTACAGCCCCAGCATTTT. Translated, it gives CASSGDRVSGEVQPQHF.